This T cell receptor beta chain was identified during a study of blood T cells in healthy people across ages. Study findings and constraints: When set beside aged donors, long-lived donors presented more naive CD4+ cells and higher diversity.

A J-beta primer mix and a sample-barcoded 5' primer were used in a second PCR of about 7 to 12 cycles. TCRdb passed the 5' RACE reads through MiXCR, listing each CDR3 protein once. Here the sample spans hundreds of thousands of distinct CDR3 sequences, around 36% being singletons. Comment on this clonotype: Its antigen is unidentified.

V was cut by 2 bases and J by 14 bases, with 17 bases left in between. The CDR3 totals 13 residues. Germline V gene lookup returns CDR1 SGHTA and CDR2 FQGNSA. The gene calls are TRBV7-2 and TRBJ2-3; either TRBD1 or TRBD2 may supply D (6 bases each). Sequencing was performed on blood. The sequence was collected from a man in his late teens or twenties in good health. CDR3 amino acids: CASSLPGADTRYF. CDR3 nucleotide sequence: TGTGCCAGCAGCTTACCGGGGGCGGATACACGGTATTTT.